The 9 T cell receptor beta chains below all came from one sample that was sequenced in a study of Ad26.COV2.S vaccination and SARS-CoV-2 variants. Here immunoSEQ multiplex PCR was the method, and the copy in TCRdb shows in-frame clones only, minus some. Of 350,000 to 500,000 clones in the sample, roughly 91% are singletons; the top ten hold more than 3.5%. Described treatment: 15 to 20 received Ad26.COV2.S at low or high dose, single or two shots; several received placebo; per-sample allocation not given. Following the first vaccine or placebo injection, samples were taken on day 63. Sample: peripheral blood, taken in a trial of Ad26.COV2.S vaccine versus placebo. All receptors derive from a person aged 18 to 59 who received the Ad26.COV2.S COVID-19 vaccine or a placebo.

The chain is built from TRBV5-4 and TRBJ1-5; TRBD1 matches 9 bases. Germline assignment: CDR1 SGHNT and CDR2 YYREEE (reference sequence). This CDR3 contains 15 residues. V was clipped by 4 bases and J by 2 bases; unmatched bases: 4. The CDR3 DNA reads as TGTGCCAGCAGCCTACAGGGGGCCGGCAATCAGCCCCAGCATTTT. Translating it yields CASSLQGAGNQPQHF. Variable domain in full (rest from reference TRBV5-4 and TRBJ1-5): ETGVTQSPTHLIKTRGQQVTLRCSSQSGHNTVSWYQQALGQGPQFIFQYYREEENGRGNFPPRFSGLQFPNYSSELNVNALELDDSALYLCASSLQGAGNQPQHFGDGTRLSIL.

As concerns this clone: This clone may be a read error of a much larger clone one base away. V is TRBV27 and J is TRBJ2-7; 14 positions match TRBD2. V shed 6 bases, J shed 3 bases, and the junction held 1 base outside the gene matches. In germline, CDR1 is MNHEY, CDR2 SMNVEV (reference sequence). The CDR3 loop spans 14 amino acids. The CDR3 protein is CASRGTSGSYEQYF. The CDR3 DNA follows: TGTGCCAGCAGGGGGACTAGCGGGAGCTACGAGCAGTACTTC.

The chain employs TRBV19 and TRBJ1-2; 10 bases align to TRBD1. CDR1 is LNHDA and CDR2 is SQIVND in the germline V gene (reference sequence). V lost 6 bases and J lost 7; bases outside the gene matches: 5. The CDR3 runs to 13 residues. The CDR3 is CASRTGGGSGYTF. CDR3 in DNA: TGTGCCAGTAGGACAGGGGGCGGCTCTGGCTACACCTTC.

This clone appeared a single time. CDR3 amino acids: CASSFKPSSYNEQFF. Here the CDR3 DNA reads TGTGCCAGCAGCTTTAAGCCCAGCTCCTACAATGAGCAGTTCTTC. V gene TRBV5-4 combines with J gene TRBJ2-1; D gene ambiguous. The CDR3 is 15 amino acids. The germline V gene encodes CDR1 SGHNT and CDR2 YYREEE (reference sequence). V gave up 2 bases and J gave up 0 bases, with 9 bases separating them.

V and J are TRBV9 and TRBJ2-1; perhaps D is TRBD1 or TRBD2 (6 bases each). Germline CDR1 reads SGDLS; CDR2 reads YYNGEE. The CDR3 spans 19 residues. Trimming took 4 bases from V and 2 from J, leaving 25 bases between them. The DNA of the CDR3 is TGTGCCAGCAGCCCCACAGGGTGGGGTAGCGGAGCCCCCTACAATGAGCAGTTCTTC. Amino acids: CASSPTGWGSGAPYNEQFF. The entire variable domain, with the rest obtained from reference TRBV9 and TRBJ2-1, is as follows: DSGVTQTPKHLITATGQRVTLRCSPRSGDLSVYWYQQSLDQGLQFLIQYYNGEERAKGNILERFSAQQFPDLHSELNLSSLELGDSALYFCASSPTGWGSGAPYNEQFFGPGTRLTVL.

The rearrangement uses TRBV5-1 and TRBJ1-1; the match to TRBD1 covers 8 bases. The CDR3 contains 14 residues. V shed 4 bases, J shed 1 base, and the junction held 3 bases outside the gene matches. Germline-derived CDR1 and CDR2 are SGHRS and YFSETQ. The CDR3 nucleotides read TGCGCCAGCAGCAGGGACAGGTGGAACACTGAAGCTTTCTTT. Amino acid sequence: CASSRDRWNTEAFF.

This sequence joins TRBV10-3 and TRBJ1-3; weak D call: TRBD1 (5 bases). The CDR3 loop spans 14 amino acids. V was shortened by 5 bases and J by 1 base, with 9 bases between the two germline ends. CDR1 is ENHRY, CDR2 SYGVKD, per germline. The CDR3 reads CAISRDVSGNTIYF. CDR3 nucleotides: TGTGCCATCAGTCGGGACGTGTCTGGAAACACCATATATTTT.

This chain uses TRBV11-3 with TRBJ2-5; 7 bases are a match to TRBD1. The CDR3 loop spans 14 amino acids. Per germline, CDR1 SGHNT and CDR2 YENEEA. Losses at the gene ends were 1 base for V and 5 bases for J; bases not matched to a gene: 4. CDR3: CASSLGQGLETQYF. The DNA of the CDR3 is TGTGCCAGCAGCTTAGGACAGGGTCTGGAGACCCAGTACTTC.

The chain employs TRBV2 and TRBJ1-4; perhaps TRBD1 as D (5 bases). The CDR3 has 17 amino acids. Germline-derived CDR1 and CDR2 are SNHLY and FYNNEI. Trimming cost V 5 bases and J 8 bases, with 24 bases left between them. The DNA for the CDR3 is TGTGCCAGCAGTTCGGAATTTCAGGGACGTTGGGGAGAAAAACTGTTTTTT. This translates into CASSSEFQGRWGEKLFF.